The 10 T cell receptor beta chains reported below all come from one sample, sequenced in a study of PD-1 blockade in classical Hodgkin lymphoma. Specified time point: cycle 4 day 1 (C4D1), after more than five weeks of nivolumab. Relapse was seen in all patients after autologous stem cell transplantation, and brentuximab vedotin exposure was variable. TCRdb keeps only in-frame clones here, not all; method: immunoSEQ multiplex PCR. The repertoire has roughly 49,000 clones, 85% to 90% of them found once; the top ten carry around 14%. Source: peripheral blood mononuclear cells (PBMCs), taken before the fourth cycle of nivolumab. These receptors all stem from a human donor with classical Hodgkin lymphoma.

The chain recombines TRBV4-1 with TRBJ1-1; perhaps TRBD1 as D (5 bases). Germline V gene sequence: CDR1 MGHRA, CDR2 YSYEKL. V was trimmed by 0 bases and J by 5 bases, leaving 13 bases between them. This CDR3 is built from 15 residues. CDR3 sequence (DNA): TGCGCCAGCAGCCAAGAAAGGGGTTTTCCAACTGAAGCTTTCTTT. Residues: CASSQERGFPTEAFF.

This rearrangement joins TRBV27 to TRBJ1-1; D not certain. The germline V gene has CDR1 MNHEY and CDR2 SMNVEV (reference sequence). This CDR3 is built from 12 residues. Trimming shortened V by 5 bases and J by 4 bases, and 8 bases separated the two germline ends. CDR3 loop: CASSRWGTEAFF. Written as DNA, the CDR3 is TGTGCCAGCAGTAGGTGGGGCACTGAAGCTTTCTTT.

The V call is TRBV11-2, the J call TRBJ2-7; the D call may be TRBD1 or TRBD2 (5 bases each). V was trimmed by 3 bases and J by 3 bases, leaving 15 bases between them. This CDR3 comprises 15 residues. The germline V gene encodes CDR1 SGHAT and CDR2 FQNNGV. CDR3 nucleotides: TGTGCCAGCAGCTTGCCCGGGGCTTCCTTCTACGAGCAGTACTTC. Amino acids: CASSLPGASFYEQYF.

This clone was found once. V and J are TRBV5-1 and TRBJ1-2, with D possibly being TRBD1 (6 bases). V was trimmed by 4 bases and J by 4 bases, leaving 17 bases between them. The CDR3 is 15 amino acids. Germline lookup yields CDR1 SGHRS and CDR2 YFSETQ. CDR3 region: CASSPSATGLYGYTF. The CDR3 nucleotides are TGCGCCAGCAGCCCGAGCGCGACAGGCCTCTATGGCTACACCTTC. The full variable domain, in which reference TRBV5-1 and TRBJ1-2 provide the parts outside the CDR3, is KAGVTQTPRYLIKTRGQQVTLSCSPISGHRSVSWYQQTPGQGLQFLFEYFSETQRNKGNFPGRFSGRQFSNSRSEMNVSTLELGDSALYLCASSPSATGLYGYTFGSGTRLTVV.

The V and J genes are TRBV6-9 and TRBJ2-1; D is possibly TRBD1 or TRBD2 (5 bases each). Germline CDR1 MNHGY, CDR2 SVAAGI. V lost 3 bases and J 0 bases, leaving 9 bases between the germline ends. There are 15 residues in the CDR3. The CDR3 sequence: CASSYSGSSYNEQFF. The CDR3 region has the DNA TGTGCCAGCAGTTACTCAGGGAGCTCCTACAATGAGCAGTTCTTC.

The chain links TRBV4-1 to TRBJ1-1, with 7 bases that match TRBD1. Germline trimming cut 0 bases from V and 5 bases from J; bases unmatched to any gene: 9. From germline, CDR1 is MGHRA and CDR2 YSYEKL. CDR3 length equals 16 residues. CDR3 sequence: CASSQEGETGKTEAFF. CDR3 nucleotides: TGCGCCAGCAGCCAAGAAGGCGAGACAGGGAAGACTGAAGCTTTCTTT.

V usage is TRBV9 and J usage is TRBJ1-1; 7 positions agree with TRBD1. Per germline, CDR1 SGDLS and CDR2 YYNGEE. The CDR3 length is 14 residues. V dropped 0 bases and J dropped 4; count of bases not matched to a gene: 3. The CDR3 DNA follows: TGTGCCAGCAGCGTAGTGAACAGGGGCACTGAAGCTTTCTTT. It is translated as CASSVVNRGTEAFF.

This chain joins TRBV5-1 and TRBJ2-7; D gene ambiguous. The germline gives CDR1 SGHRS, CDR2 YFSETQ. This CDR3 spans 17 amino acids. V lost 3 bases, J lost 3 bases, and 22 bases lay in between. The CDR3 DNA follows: TGCGCCAGCAGCTCCGAATTTGGTTCAATTCAGGTCTACGAGCAGTACTTC. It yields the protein CASSSEFGSIQVYEQYF.

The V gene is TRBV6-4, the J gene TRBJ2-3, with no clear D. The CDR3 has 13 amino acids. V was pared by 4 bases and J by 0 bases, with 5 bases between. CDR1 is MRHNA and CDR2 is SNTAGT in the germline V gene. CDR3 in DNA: TGTGCCAGCAGTGTTGGGAGCACAGATACGCAGTATTTT. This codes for CASSVGSTDTQYF.

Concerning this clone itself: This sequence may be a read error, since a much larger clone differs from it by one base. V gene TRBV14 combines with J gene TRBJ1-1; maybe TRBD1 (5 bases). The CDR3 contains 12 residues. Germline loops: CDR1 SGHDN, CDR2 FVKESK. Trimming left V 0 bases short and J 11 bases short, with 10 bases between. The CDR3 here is CASSQDAGFAFF. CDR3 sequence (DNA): TGTGCCAGCAGCCAAGATGCAGGGTTTGCTTTCTTT.